What follows are 30 T cell receptor beta chains derived from one specimen sequenced in a study of OX40 agonist ivuxolimab in advanced cancers. Profiling relied on immunoSEQ multiplex PCR, and the TCRdb table lists in-frame clones only, not all of them. Seen here are roughly 55,000 clones, over 70% observed once, and the top ten hold roughly 4.6%. The input for sequencing was CD4+ or CD8+ T cells sorted from blood, taken in a trial of the OX40 agonist ivuxolimab. All receptors come from an adult with an advanced solid tumor such as melanoma, head and neck, liver or kidney cancer.

About this clone: The sample has other DNA sequences that encode this CDR3 too. V is TRBV7-9 and J is TRBJ2-3; TRBD1 might be the D (5 bases). The CDR3 spans 13 residues. Germline CDR1 SEHNR, CDR2 FQNEAQ (reference sequence). V gave up 5 bases and J gave up 4 bases, with 10 bases separating them. The chain's CDR3 is CASSPRGPDTQYF. In DNA form, the CDR3 reads TGTGCCAGCAGCCCTAGGGGCCCAGATACGCAGTATTTT.

The rearrangement links TRBV14 to TRBJ2-1, with D maybe TRBD1 (6 bases). Trimming shortened V by 0 bases and J by 14 bases, and 17 bases separated the two germline ends. From germline, CDR1 is SGHDN and CDR2 FVKESK. This CDR3 has 14 amino acids. The CDR3 region is CASSQDIRQAGEFF. The CDR3 DNA is TGTGCCAGCAGCCAAGATATCAGGCAGGCAGGGGAGTTCTTC.

The J gene is TRBJ1-2, the V gene TRBV7-2; possible D gene TRBD1, 6 bases. V was shortened by 6 bases and J by 2 bases, with 13 bases between the two germline ends. There are 14 residues in the CDR3. Germline assignment: CDR1 SGHTA and CDR2 FQGNSA. Here the CDR3 reads CASSQGTSNYGYTF. The CDR3, as DNA: TGTGCCAGCAGTCAAGGGACATCGAACTATGGCTACACCTTC.

In this sample, this clone turned up a few times. This sequence joins TRBV2 and TRBJ1-1; 11 nucleotides line up with TRBD1. Germline CDR1 is SNHLY and CDR2 is FYNNEI. The CDR3 spans 14 residues. Trimming removed 6 bases from V and 5 bases from J; junction bases left unmatched: 5. In DNA form, the CDR3 reads TGTGCCAGCAGGGGGACAGGGGGAGGTACTGAAGCTTTCTTT. It translates to CASRGTGGGTEAFF.

The rearrangement joins TRBV6-1 to TRBJ2-7; D is undetermined. The V and J ends lost 3 bases and 4 bases respectively, with 4 bases between them. Looked up from germline, CDR1 is MNHNS and CDR2 is SASEGT. There are 11 residues in the CDR3. CDR3 coding DNA: TGTGCCAGCAGTGACCGTTACGAGCAGTACTTC. It is translated as CASSDRYEQYF.

The chain links TRBV18 to TRBJ1-1; D remains unclear. Germline-derived CDR1 and CDR2 are KGHSH and LQKENI. With 5 bases removed from V and 0 bases from J, the gap between germline ends came to 16 bases. This CDR3 has 16 residues. CDR3 amino acids: CASSTGWRSMNTEAFF. DNA for the CDR3: TGTGCCAGCTCAACGGGGTGGCGTAGTATGAACACTGAAGCTTTCTTT.

This chain joins TRBV21-1 and TRBJ1-1. TRBV21-1 is marked as a pseudogene. The CDR3 is made up of 15 amino acids. The CDR3 protein is CASSSPKGRTTEAFF. The CDR3 DNA reads as TGTGCCAGCAGCAGCCCTAAGGGCCGAACGACTGAAGCTTTCTTT.

This clone was seen a handful of times. DNA for the CDR3: TGTGCCAGCAGTTTGGAGGCCTACGAGCAGTACTTC. Encoded protein: CASSLEAYEQYF. The rearrangement links TRBV28 to TRBJ2-7; D is possibly TRBD2 (5 bases). Trimming removed 3 bases at V and 2 bases at J, with 5 bases between. The CDR3 consists of 12 residues. Looked up from germline, CDR1 is MDHEN and CDR2 is SYDVKM.

The rearrangement joins TRBV6-1 to TRBJ1-5; 7 nucleotides align to TRBD1. Losses at the gene ends were 4 bases for V and 5 bases for J; bases not matched to a gene: 5. This CDR3 contains 14 residues. The germline gives CDR1 MNHNS, CDR2 SASEGT. CDR3: CASSGQGGDQPQHF. CDR3 sequence (DNA): TGTGCCAGCAGTGGACAGGGAGGAGATCAGCCCCAGCATTTT.

The chain recombines TRBV5-1 with TRBJ2-3, with 7 positions matching TRBD2. Germline CDR1 and CDR2: SGHRS and YFSETQ. This CDR3 comprises 15 residues. Trimming at V came to 4 bases and at J to 2 bases, leaving 7 bases not matched to a gene. The CDR3 here is CASSLGGRNTDTQYF. The CDR3 coding sequence is TGCGCCAGCAGCCTGGGAGGGAGAAACACAGATACGCAGTATTTT.

This clone is a singleton in its sample. The chain is built from TRBV6-1 and TRBJ1-2; 7 bases match TRBD1. Germline CDR1 reads MNHNS; CDR2 reads SASEGT. The V gene end was trimmed by 7 bases and the J gene end by 2 bases; junction bases not matched to a gene: 10. This CDR3 is built from 15 residues. CDR3 nucleotides: TGTGCCAGCACCAGGGACAGAGAAGCCAACTATGGCTACACCTTC. Its protein product is CASTRDREANYGYTF.

This chain uses TRBV7-2 with TRBJ2-5; D remains ambiguous. This CDR3 region has 14 residues. The V gene lost 2 bases and the J gene lost 4 bases, with 11 bases spanning the gap. Germline loops: CDR1 SGHTA, CDR2 FQGNSA. The CDR3 DNA follows: TGTGCCAGCAGCTTACGTTGGATCGGAGAGACCCAGTACTTC. Translation gives CASSLRWIGETQYF.

This chain connects TRBV11-2 to TRBJ1-1; unclear D gene. The V end was cut by 2 bases, the J end by 1 base, with 11 bases between. The CDR3 spans 15 residues. Germline V CDR1 and CDR2: SGHAT, FQNNGV. The CDR3 nucleotides are TGTGCCAGCAGCTTACCATTCACCCCGAACACTGAAGCTTTCTTT. It yields the protein CASSLPFTPNTEAFF.

This sequence joins TRBV5-1 and TRBJ1-4, with unresolved D. Germline V gene sequence: CDR1 SGHRS, CDR2 YFSETQ. Trimming removed 2 bases from V and 7 bases from J, with 15 bases in between. This CDR3 is built from 15 residues. The CDR3 nucleotides read TGCGCCAGCAGCTTCGCAGCAGTCCAACGTGAAAAACTGTTTTTT. This sequence encodes CASSFAAVQREKLFF.

In its sample, this clone was seen a few times. The rearrangement uses TRBV7-9 and TRBJ1-4; D remains unclear. The germline CDR1 and CDR2 sequences are SEHNR and FQNEAQ (reference sequence). The CDR3 totals 14 residues. V was cut by 2 bases and J by 3 bases, with 7 bases left in between. Here the CDR3 reads CASSLSQANEKLFF. DNA for the CDR3: TGTGCCAGCAGCTTATCCCAGGCTAATGAAAAACTGTTTTTT.

The chain links TRBV29-1 to TRBJ2-3, with 9 bases aligning to TRBD2. V was clipped by 6 bases and J by 6 bases; unmatched bases: 10. The germline gives CDR1 SQVTM, CDR2 ANQGSEA. The CDR3 extends over 14 amino acids. CDR3 sequence (DNA): TGCAGCGTCGGGCGGGGGGGCGAGGGTGATACGCAGTATTTT. It translates to CSVGRGGEGDTQYF.

The table lists this clone with a few counts. The CDR3 DNA sequence: TGTGCCAGAAGCCCTCTTGCCCCCAGCTACGAGCAGTACTTC. Protein product: CARSPLAPSYEQYF. The chain is built from TRBV5-3 and TRBJ2-7; D is unresolved. TRBV5-3 is flagged as an ORF with uncertain function. This CDR3 has 14 amino acids. Between the trimmed V and J ends, which lost 4 bases and 3 bases, there was a span of 14 bases.

In this sample, this clone turned up once. The gene calls are TRBV21-1 and TRBJ2-1; TRBD2, the D gene given by the table, was not confirmed from the DNA. TRBV21-1 is an annotated pseudogene. CDR3 size: 21 residues. For the CDR3, the DNA is TGTGCCAGCAGCAAATTGGACAAAGACCCGGGACTAGCGGGCCTCTACAATGAGCAGTTCTTC. Its protein is CASSKLDKDPGLAGLYNEQFF.

The rearrangement links TRBV5-1 to TRBJ2-5; unclear D gene. The CDR3 runs 11 residues. V gave up 4 bases and J gave up 2 bases, with 3 bases separating them. CDR1 and CDR2 from the germline V gene are SGHRS and YFSETQ. The CDR3 here is CASSRQETQYF. In DNA, the CDR3 is TGCGCCAGCAGCCGACAAGAGACCCAGTACTTC.

The V gene is TRBV28, the J gene TRBJ2-5; D may match TRBD1 or TRBD2 (5 bases each). Germline CDR1 MDHEN, CDR2 SYDVKM. The germline V and J ends were trimmed by 11 bases and 5 bases, with 24 bases remaining between them. This CDR3 has 15 residues. The CDR3 is CAATPPGLEYETQYF. In DNA, the CDR3 is TGTGCCGCTACCCCCCCGGGGCTTGAGTATGAGACCCAGTACTTC. Combining the CDR3 with reference TRBV28 and TRBJ2-5 gives the whole variable domain DVKVTQSSRYLVKRTGEKVFLECVQDMDHENMFWYRQDPGLGLRLIYFSYDVKMKEKGDIPEGYSVSREKKERFSLILESASTNQTSMYLCAATPPGLEYETQYFGPGTRLLVL.

V is TRBV27 and J is TRBJ2-3, with TRBD2 matching 7 bases. V shed 1 base and J 0 bases; nucleotides not matched to a gene: 7. This CDR3 is 17 amino acids long. Germline V gives CDR1 MNHEY, CDR2 SMNVEV (reference sequence). CDR3 sequence: CASSLFNLADSTDTQYF. The CDR3 nucleotides read TGTGCCAGCAGTTTATTCAACCTAGCGGATAGCACAGATACGCAGTATTTT.

The chain joins TRBV6-1 to TRBJ1-5; a weak D match, TRBD1 (6 bases). Trimming left V 4 bases short and J 2 bases short, with 15 bases between. Germline V gives CDR1 MNHNS, CDR2 SASEGT. The CDR3 spans 16 residues. CDR3 amino acids: CASSGVGRGRNQPQHF. The CDR3 DNA is TGTGCCAGCAGTGGAGTGGGCAGGGGACGCAATCAGCCCCAGCATTTT.

The chain recombines TRBV15 with TRBJ2-1, with D possibly matching TRBD1 (5 bases). Trimming took off 2 bases at V and 10 bases at J, with 12 bases between the two ends. Germline V lookup: CDR1 LNHNV, CDR2 YYDKDF (reference sequence). The CDR3 runs to 13 residues. This CDR3 reads CATSRTPSGEQFF. CDR3 coding DNA: TGTGCCACCAGCAGAACACCGTCAGGGGAGCAGTTCTTC.

V gene TRBV18 combines with J gene TRBJ1-4; D perhaps matches TRBD1 (6 bases). CDR1 is KGHSH, CDR2 LQKENI, per germline. CDR3 length equals 14 residues. Trimming stripped 2 bases from V and 4 bases from J, with 8 bases between. The CDR3 sequence: CASSPTGNNEKLFF. The CDR3, as DNA: TGTGCCAGCTCACCAACAGGGAATAATGAAAAACTGTTTTTT. The full variable domain, completed using reference TRBV18 and TRBJ1-4, is NAGVMQNPRHLVRRRGQEARLRCSPMKGHSHVYWYRQLPEEGLKFMVYLQKENIIDESGMPKERFSAEFPKEGPSILRIQQVVRGDSAAYFCASSPTGNNEKLFFGSGTQLSVL.

The chain is built from TRBV10-3 and TRBJ1-2; TRBD1 might be the D (5 bases). Deletions cut 6 bases from V and 8 bases from J, with 22 bases between. CDR1 and CDR2 from the germline V gene are ENHRY and SYGVKD. The CDR3 has 15 amino acids. The CDR3 sequence: CAISGGTAGAGGYTF. In DNA form, the CDR3 reads TGTGCCATCAGCGGAGGGACCGCCGGTGCAGGCGGCTACACCTTC.

The gene calls are TRBV29-1 and TRBJ1-1; D perhaps matches TRBD1 (6 bases). CDR1 is SQVTM, CDR2 ANQGSEA, per germline. The CDR3 has 14 amino acids. Deletions cut 7 bases from V and 0 bases from J, with 15 bases between. CDR3 region: CSGRDTIMNTEAFF. CDR3 coding DNA: TGCAGCGGTCGGGACACGATTATGAACACTGAAGCTTTCTTT. Filled out from reference TRBV29-1 and TRBJ1-1, the complete variable domain reads SAVISQKPSRDICQRGTSLTIQCQVDSQVTMMFWYRQQPGQSLTLIATANQGSEATYESGFVIDKFPISRPNLTFSTLTVSNMSPEDSSIYLCSGRDTIMNTEAFFGQGTRLTVV.

The chain has TRBV11-2 and TRBJ2-5; possibly TRBD1 or TRBD2 for D (6 bases each). The V gene lost 4 bases and the J gene lost 5 bases, with 17 bases spanning the gap. This CDR3 is 15 amino acids long. CDR1 and CDR2 (germline): SGHAT, FQNNGV. CDR3 coding DNA: TGTGCCAGCAGCTCGTTAGGGGGGCCGCGGGAGACCCAGTACTTC. Its translation is CASSSLGGPRETQYF.

This clone was detected only once. The DNA for the CDR3 is TGTGCCAGTAGTATATCCCACGGGAGTGTTTCCTACGAGCAGTACTTC. It specifies CASSISHGSVSYEQYF. The rearrangement uses TRBV19 and TRBJ2-7; possibly TRBD2 for D (6 bases). Trimming removed 2 bases at V and 1 base at J, with 15 bases between. The CDR3 is made up of 16 amino acids. Germline assignment: CDR1 LNHDA and CDR2 SQIVND (reference sequence).

As DNA, the CDR3 is TGTGCCAGCAGCCCGTTATACGAGCAGTACTTC. Protein sequence: CASSPLYEQYF. The chain combines TRBV7-9 with TRBJ2-7; D is ambiguous. The germline V gene encodes CDR1 SEHNR and CDR2 FQNEAQ (reference sequence). The CDR3 is 11 amino acids. Trimming pared 5 bases from V and 4 bases from J, leaving 6 bases between.

V and J are TRBV5-1 and TRBJ2-4; TRBD1 agrees at 9 bases. The CDR3 runs 14 residues. Unmatched junction bases numbered 7, after V lost 4 bases and J lost 8 bases. Germline V gives CDR1 SGHRS, CDR2 YFSETQ. CDR3 residues: CASSPGQGRDIQYF. The CDR3 DNA is TGCGCCAGCAGCCCTGGACAGGGGCGAGACATTCAGTACTTC.